This entry lists 26 T cell receptor beta chains sequenced from one sample in a study of blood T cell repertoires in COVID-19. Using immunoSEQ multiplex PCR, the repertoire was profiled, and TCRdb retains in-frame clones only, with some absent. The data contain 55,000 to 70,000 clones, roughly 89% of them singletons. Sequenced: peripheral blood. All receptors come from a human donor in a cohort sampled during active COVID-19.

The rearrangement uses TRBV11-2 and TRBJ2-1, with D possibly TRBD1 on 6 matching bases. Deletions cut 6 bases from V and 4 bases from J, with 16 bases between. There are 15 residues in the CDR3. Germline V gene data show CDR1 as SGHAT and CDR2 as FQNNGV. The DNA for the CDR3 is TGTGCCAGCAGACCCGCAAAGACAGGATACAATGAGCAGTTCTTC. Translating gives CASRPAKTGYNEQFF.

The chain couples TRBV5-4 to TRBJ1-4; 7 positions match TRBD1. Germline trimming cut 2 bases from V and 8 bases from J; bases unmatched to any gene: 9. Germline CDR1 reads SGHNT; CDR2 reads YYREEE (reference sequence). This CDR3 is built from 15 residues. The CDR3 loop reads CASSLYRGKPEKLFF. The CDR3 bases are TGTGCCAGCAGCTTATACAGGGGCAAACCAGAAAAACTGTTTTTT.

The chain recombines TRBV2 with TRBJ2-5; a weak D match, TRBD2 (7 bases). The CDR3 is 17 amino acids. Germline-derived CDR1 and CDR2 are SNHLY and FYNNEI. V lost 4 bases and J lost 5, with 23 bases in between. The CDR3 region has the DNA TGTGCCAGCAGTGTCACGGGCGGGGGCAGCCTGTGGGAGACCCAGTACTTC. This codes for CASSVTGGGSLWETQYF.

The rearrangement links TRBV2 to TRBJ2-1; 9 nucleotides align to TRBD2. With 6 bases clipped from V and 16 bases from J, the junction kept 16 bases outside the gene matches. The germline gives CDR1 SNHLY, CDR2 FYNNEI. CDR3 length: 14 residues. The CDR3 loop reads CASSQLGRGGLLFF. The CDR3 region has the DNA TGTGCCAGCAGCCAATTAGGGCGGGGGGGCCTCCTTTTCTTC.

J is TRBJ1-6 and V is TRBV5-4; 8 bases agree with TRBD1. Germline V gives CDR1 SGHNT, CDR2 YYREEE (reference sequence). After removal of 5 bases from V and 7 bases from J, the junction contained 14 bases not matched to a gene. This CDR3 has 17 amino acids. The CDR3 coding sequence is TGTGCCAGCAGTAACCCCTTTGACAGGGGAGAAAATTCACCCCTCCACTTT. It codes for CASSNPFDRGENSPLHF.

V is TRBV2 and J is TRBJ2-7, with TRBD1 matching over 7 bases. CDR3 length: 15 amino acids. Trimming took 6 bases from V and 4 from J; bases not matched to a gene: 12. CDR1 and CDR2 from the germline V gene are SNHLY and FYNNEI. In DNA form, the CDR3 reads TGTGCCAGCAGCGCACAACAGGGGACAGTGTACGAGCAGTACTTC. Residues: CASSAQQGTVYEQYF.

About this clone: Other DNA sequences in this specimen translate into the identical CDR3. The chain carries TRBV7-2 and TRBJ2-7; 10 bases are a match to TRBD1. Germline trimming cut 3 bases from V and 3 bases from J; bases unmatched to any gene: 5. There are 15 residues in the CDR3. Germline loops: CDR1 SGHTA, CDR2 FQGNSA. The CDR3 reads CASSLGTGDFYEQYF. As DNA, the CDR3 is TGTGCCAGCAGCTTGGGGACAGGGGACTTCTACGAGCAGTACTTC. The full variable domain, rest sourced from reference TRBV7-2 and TRBJ2-7, is GAGVSQSPSNKVTEKGKDVELRCDPISGHTALYWYRQSLGQGLEFLIYFQGNSAPDKSGLPSDRFSAERTGGSVSTLTIQRTQQEDSAVYLCASSLGTGDFYEQYFGPGTRLTVT.

The chain combines TRBV9 with TRBJ2-2, with D maybe TRBD2 (6 bases). From germline, CDR1 is SGDLS and CDR2 YYNGEE. The CDR3 is made up of 15 amino acids. V was clipped by 3 bases and J by 1 base, with 10 bases between them. CDR3 bases: TGTGCCAGCAGCGGGCGGACTAAGAACACCGGGGAGCTGTTTTTT. Translating gives CASSGRTKNTGELFF.

This clone was picked up a small number of times. This chain links TRBV4-2 with TRBJ2-2; 16 positions match TRBD2. Germline V gene lookup returns CDR1 LGHNA and CDR2 YNFKEQ. The CDR3 length is 16 residues. After removal of 4 bases from V and 7 bases from J, the junction contained 3 bases not matched to a gene. The DNA for the CDR3 is TGTGCCAGCAGCCCGGGACTAGCGGGAGGGCACGGGGAGCTGTTTTTT. This codes for CASSPGLAGGHGELFF.

The chain links TRBV6-6 to TRBJ1-5, with 8 nucleotides matching TRBD1. V was clipped by 5 bases and J by 2 bases; unmatched bases: 2. Germline V gene lookup returns CDR1 MNHNY and CDR2 SVGAGI (reference sequence). This CDR3 has 14 residues. CDR3 sequence reads: CASSPTGGNQPQHF. The CDR3 coding sequence is TGTGCCAGCAGTCCGACAGGGGGCAATCAGCCCCAGCATTTT.

This rearrangement joins TRBV2 to TRBJ1-1, with TRBD1 as a possible D gene (6 bases). The CDR3 is 14 amino acids. Trimming left V 6 bases short and J 4 bases short, with 15 bases between. Germline V gene sequence: CDR1 SNHLY, CDR2 FYNNEI. Written as DNA, the CDR3 is TGTGCCAGCAGGGACGGGGACACCGGCACTGAAGCTTTCTTT. This codes for CASRDGDTGTEAFF.

The rearrangement joins TRBV6-6 to TRBJ1-6; D gene uncertain. Germline V CDR1 and CDR2: MNHNY, SVGAGI (reference sequence). V shed 5 bases and J shed 3 bases, with 32 bases lying between them. CDR3 size: 22 residues. CDR3 amino acids: CASSPNYHSLWLDPLYNSPLHF. The CDR3 DNA follows: TGTGCCAGCAGTCCCAATTACCACTCGCTATGGTTAGATCCCCTCTATAATTCACCCCTCCACTTT.

V and J are TRBV18 and TRBJ2-7; 9 bases align to TRBD1. The CDR3 length is 14 residues. Germline values: CDR1 KGHSH, CDR2 LQKENI. V shed 1 base and J 6 bases; nucleotides not matched to a gene: 4. CDR3: CASSPQDRGREQYF. The CDR3 region has the DNA TGTGCCAGCTCACCACAGGACAGGGGTCGCGAGCAGTACTTC.

CDR3 sequence: CASSLLGGDYNEQFF. CDR3 sequence (DNA): TGTGCCAGCAGCTTATTGGGGGGTGACTACAATGAGCAGTTCTTC. This chain connects TRBV7-2 to TRBJ2-1; D is perhaps TRBD2 (6 bases). The CDR3 loop spans 15 amino acids. The germline V and J ends were trimmed by 2 bases and 3 bases, with 11 bases remaining between them. Germline CDR1 and CDR2: SGHTA and FQGNSA.

This clone was seen once. The V gene is TRBV6-1, the J gene TRBJ2-3; 7 bases align to TRBD2. Looked up from germline, CDR1 is MNHNS and CDR2 is SASEGT. Losses at the gene ends were 4 bases for V and 4 bases for J; bases not matched to a gene: 11. CDR3 length: 16 amino acids. As DNA, the CDR3 is TGTGCCAGCAGTGGATCCGGCGGGAGAGGGGCAGATACGCAGTATTTT. This codes for CASSGSGGRGADTQYF.

This chain connects TRBV28 to TRBJ1-3; maybe TRBD1 (5 bases). Germline CDR1 MDHEN, CDR2 SYDVKM. V lost 7 bases and J lost 6, with 16 bases in between. The CDR3 loop spans 14 amino acids. The CDR3 protein is CASTRSGAENTIYF. The DNA of the CDR3 is TGTGCCAGCACTCGTAGTGGGGCTGAAAACACCATATATTTT.

The V and J genes are TRBV5-6 and TRBJ2-1; D might be TRBD2 (6 bases). Germline V gene sequence: CDR1 SGHDT, CDR2 YYEEEE. This CDR3 is built from 14 residues. Trimming stripped 4 bases from V and 0 bases from J, with 8 bases between. The CDR3 region is CASSRRGSYNEQFF. For the CDR3, the DNA is TGTGCCAGCAGCCGGAGGGGCTCCTACAATGAGCAGTTCTTC.

The V and J genes are TRBV4-2 and TRBJ2-3; 10 bases are shared with TRBD2. The CDR3 has 15 amino acids. J was trimmed by 6 bases and V by 5 bases; bases with no gene match: 8. Germline CDR1 LGHNA, CDR2 YNFKEQ. The CDR3 sequence: CASSVRLAGQDTQYF. CDR3 DNA: TGTGCCAGCAGCGTCCGACTAGCGGGTCAGGATACGCAGTATTTT.

The V and J genes are TRBV19 and TRBJ2-7, with 8 bases lining up with TRBD1. The CDR3 is made up of 15 amino acids. Germline V CDR1 and CDR2: LNHDA, SQIVND (reference sequence). The ends lost 4 bases at V and 2 bases at J; junction bases unmatched: 7. The CDR3 protein is CASSTRTGSTYEQYF. CDR3 in DNA: TGTGCCAGTAGTACCCGGACAGGGTCTACCTACGAGCAGTACTTC.

The chain has TRBV5-4 and TRBJ2-7; 10 bases agree with TRBD1. V lost 4 bases and J lost 1; bases outside the gene matches: 5. There are 15 residues in the CDR3. Germline lookup yields CDR1 SGHNT and CDR2 YYREEE (reference sequence). The CDR3 here is CASSGPGQGSYEQYF. CDR3 nucleotide sequence: TGTGCCAGCAGCGGACCGGGACAGGGGTCCTACGAGCAGTACTTC.

The chain has TRBV19 and TRBJ1-5; D gene unclear. Germline CDR1 reads LNHDA; CDR2 reads SQIVND (reference sequence). The CDR3 is 15 residues long. Deletions cut 5 bases from V and 6 bases from J, with 17 bases between. The CDR3 is CASSPSHRVGQPQHF. In nucleotides, the CDR3 is TGTGCCAGTAGTCCTAGCCACAGAGTCGGTCAGCCCCAGCATTTT.

The rearrangement joins TRBV15 to TRBJ1-1, with D unclear. Germline V gene sequence: CDR1 LNHNV, CDR2 YYDKDF (reference sequence). The CDR3 extends over 14 amino acids. V was shortened by 0 bases and J by 4 bases, with 9 bases between the two germline ends. CDR3 protein: CATSRDIGSTEAFF. DNA for the CDR3: TGTGCCACCAGCAGAGATATAGGGAGCACTGAAGCTTTCTTT. Combining the CDR3 with reference TRBV15 and TRBJ1-1 gives the whole variable domain DAMVIQNPRYQVTQFGKPVTLSCSQTLNHNVMYWYQQKSSQAPKLLFHYYDKDFNNEADTPDNFQSRRPNTSFCFLDIRSPGLGDTAMYLCATSRDIGSTEAFFGQGTRLTVV.

The rearrangement links TRBV19 to TRBJ2-7; perhaps TRBD2 as D (6 bases). CDR3 length: 14 residues. The germline CDR1 and CDR2 sequences are LNHDA and SQIVND (reference sequence). The ends were cut back, 0 bases at V and 7 bases at J, with 13 bases in the middle. As DNA, the CDR3 is TGTGCCAGTAGTATAGACTCTAGCGAGTCGGAGCAGTACTTC. Translation gives CASSIDSSESEQYF.

The CDR3 nucleotides are TGTGCCACCAGCAGAGAACAGGGGGCTTCCACCGGGGAGCTGTTTTTT. The encoded protein is CATSREQGASTGELFF. The rearrangement links TRBV15 to TRBJ2-2, with 9 bases lining up with TRBD1. The CDR3 has 16 amino acids. Germline V gene sequence: CDR1 LNHNV, CDR2 YYDKDF (reference sequence). Germline trimming cut 0 bases from V and 4 bases from J; bases unmatched to any gene: 3.

The genes are TRBV11-2 and TRBJ2-7; the D gene is possibly TRBD1 (5 bases). CDR3 size: 15 residues. Germline CDR1 reads SGHAT; CDR2 reads FQNNGV. Deletions cut 1 base from V and 3 bases from J, with 13 bases between. The CDR3 DNA follows: TGTGCCAGCAGCTTAGGGGCAGGGTTTTTCTACGAGCAGTACTTC. Protein: CASSLGAGFFYEQYF.

The chain couples TRBV14 to TRBJ2-3, with 11 bases that match TRBD2. CDR3 length: 15 amino acids. The V gene's germline CDR1 is SGHDN and CDR2 FVKESK. J was trimmed by 5 bases and V by 8 bases; bases with no gene match: 9. CDR3 sequence: CASDSGGALGDTQYF. CDR3 in DNA: TGTGCCAGCGATAGCGGGGGGGCCCTGGGAGATACGCAGTATTTT.